This TCR beta chain came from a study of shared clonotypes between healthy human individuals. J lost 2 bases, V lost 2 bases, and 9 bases had no gene match. The CDR3 is made up of 17 amino acids. Germline V gene data show CDR1 as MNHNS and CDR2 as SASEGT. Libraries were prepared by immunoSEQ multiplex PCR; TCRdb keeps only in-frame clonotypes and omits some of them. The table shows 1.6 million or so clones, with approximately 97% occurring only once. Each donor was a Caucasian adult residing in Nashville, Tennessee. V gene TRBV6-1 combines with J gene TRBJ1-2; TRBD1 matches 9 bases. The sample consisted of naive CD4+ T cells sorted from blood. Subset in this sample: CD45RA+ positively selected. This sequence was found in a man under 40 in good health. CDR3: CASSEFWTGVSNYGYTF. CDR3 coding DNA: TGTGCCAGCAGTGAATTTTGGACAGGGGTGAGCAACTATGGCTACACCTTC.